This passage covers 13 T cell receptor beta chains from one sample sequenced in a study of cytomegalovirus exposure and HLA in healthy donors. The PCR used 60 Vbeta and 13 Jbeta primers. Sequenced by immunoSEQ multiplex PCR; TCRdb stores in-frame clones only, minus some. The sample contains some 82,000 clones, around 84% of which appear only once. Sequencing was performed on PBMCs. These receptors originate from a woman in her forties or fifties in good health and CMV-seronegative.

The chain carries TRBV7-2 and TRBJ1-1; a weak D match, TRBD1 (5 bases). The CDR3 is 15 residues long. V lost 5 bases, J lost 0 bases, and 13 bases lay in between. The germline V gene encodes CDR1 SGHTA and CDR2 FQGNSA. CDR3 region: CASSPVGGMNTEAFF. In DNA form, the CDR3 reads TGTGCCAGCAGCCCCGTTGGGGGGATGAACACTGAAGCTTTCTTT.

The rearrangement links TRBV4-1 to TRBJ2-2, with D tentatively TRBD1 (6 bases). V shed 0 bases and J shed 0 bases, with 11 bases lying between them. The germline V gene encodes CDR1 MGHRA and CDR2 YSYEKL. The CDR3 runs 17 residues. DNA of the CDR3: TGCGCCAGCAGCCAAGAGGATAAGGGGGCGAACACCGGGGAGCTGTTTTTT. Protein: CASSQEDKGANTGELFF.

The DNA of the CDR3 is TGTGCCAGCAGCCGGGGGGACAGGGCTAATGAAAAACTGTTTTTT. Translated: CASSRGDRANEKLFF. The gene calls are TRBV27 and TRBJ1-4, with 9 bases lining up with TRBD1. The CDR3 has 15 residues. Germline V CDR1 and CDR2: MNHEY, SMNVEV (reference sequence). Trimming at V came to 6 bases and at J to 3 bases, leaving 5 bases not matched to a gene.

This clone was found once. The V call is TRBV12-2, the J call TRBJ2-1; TRBD1 reflects the table's D call only, with no check against the DNA. TRBV12-2 is given as a pseudogene. This CDR3 comprises 9 residues. The CDR3 DNA reads TGTGCAGTCTTTGGGCAAAGGCTCTTC. Translation gives CAVFGQRLF.

V usage is TRBV6-6 and J usage is TRBJ1-4, with unresolved D. Between the trimmed V and J ends, which lost 5 bases and 5 bases, there was a span of 12 bases. This CDR3 region has 14 residues. The germline gives CDR1 MNHNY, CDR2 SVGAGI (reference sequence). The CDR3 sequence: CASSRGVRNEKLFF. The CDR3 coding sequence is TGTGCCAGCAGTCGCGGGGTCAGGAATGAAAAACTGTTTTTT.

The chain recombines TRBV25-1 with TRBJ2-7, with 11 bases lining up with TRBD2. V lost 10 bases, J lost 0 bases, and 5 bases stayed unmatched. CDR3 length: 14 residues. In germline, CDR1 is MGHDK, CDR2 SYGVNS. The CDR3 region is CATAGLADSYEQYF. DNA for the CDR3: TGTGCCACCGCGGGACTAGCGGACTCCTACGAGCAGTACTTC.

The V and J genes are TRBV6-6 and TRBJ2-5, with 8 bases aligning to TRBD2. The CDR3 has 15 residues. Looked up from germline, CDR1 is MNHNY and CDR2 is SVGAGI (reference sequence). V was clipped by 6 bases and J by 3 bases; unmatched bases: 9. The CDR3 reads CASSLPTSGKETQYF. DNA for the CDR3: TGTGCCAGCAGCCTACCTACTAGCGGAAAAGAGACCCAGTACTTC.

This clone has more than one count but fewer than ten. The rearrangement joins TRBV7-3 to TRBJ2-7; D may be TRBD2 (6 bases). V was pared by 2 bases and J by 6 bases, with 14 bases between. CDR1 SGHTA and CDR2 FQGTGA come from the germline V gene. This CDR3 region has 14 residues. This chain's CDR3 is CASSLDGAGSEQYF. The CDR3 coding sequence is TGTGCCAGCAGCTTAGACGGGGCGGGGAGCGAGCAGTACTTC.

The chain joins TRBV5-6 to TRBJ2-1, with D perhaps TRBD1 (6 bases). Per the germline V gene, CDR1 is SGHDT and CDR2 is YYEEEE. This CDR3 is built from 13 residues. Trimming cost V 1 base and J 7 bases, with 9 bases left between them. CDR3 sequence (DNA): TGTGCCAGCAGCTTGCTAACAGGGAATGAGCAGTTCTTC. The encoded protein is CASSLLTGNEQFF.

The genes are TRBV11-2 and TRBJ1-1; tentative D call: TRBD1 (5 bases). Between the trimmed V and J ends, which lost 1 base and 9 bases, there was a span of 9 bases. Germline V gene data show CDR1 as SGHAT and CDR2 as FQNNGV. CDR3 length equals 12 residues. The chain's CDR3 is CASSLGQGKAFF. As DNA, the CDR3 is TGTGCCAGCAGCTTAGGGCAGGGTAAAGCTTTCTTT.

The CDR3, as DNA: TGTGCCAGCAGTGTCAACAGAGACTCTGGAAACACCATATATTTT. Protein product: CASSVNRDSGNTIYF. The chain joins TRBV6-1 to TRBJ1-3; D uncertain. Trimming removed 4 bases at V and 0 bases at J, with 10 bases between. The CDR3 has 15 residues. CDR1 is MNHNS, CDR2 SASEGT, per germline.

This clone is a singleton in its sample. The V call is TRBV6-1, the J call TRBJ2-3; 13 bases match TRBD2. CDR1 is MNHNS and CDR2 is SASEGT in the germline V gene. CDR3 size: 15 residues. Trimming removed 7 bases from V and 4 bases from J; junction bases left unmatched: 5. The CDR3 region is CASTELAGGPDTQYF. As DNA, the CDR3 is TGTGCCAGCACCGAACTAGCGGGAGGGCCAGATACGCAGTATTTT.

V gene TRBV7-2 combines with J gene TRBJ1-2; weak D call: TRBD1 (5 bases). The germline CDR1 and CDR2 sequences are SGHTA and FQGNSA. This CDR3 comprises 14 residues. Trimming left V 4 bases short and J 8 bases short, with 17 bases between. DNA for the CDR3: TGTGCCAGCAGCTCCAACGGGGGTACTGAAGGCTACACCTTC. It specifies CASSSNGGTEGYTF.